The sequence of this TCR beta chain was determined in a study of OX40 agonist ivuxolimab in advanced cancers. Study summary: At doses from 0.01 to 10 mg/kg, patients were given intravenous ivuxolimab every 2 weeks. At about 82% male, the cohort had a mean age of approximately 64 years, ranging from about 20 to 79.

Turning to this clone: Its antigen is undetermined.

Profiling relied on immunoSEQ multiplex PCR, and the TCRdb table lists in-frame clones only, not all of them. The sample has about 50,000 clones; approximately 91% are singletons. Blood samples were obtained at baseline, cycle 4 day 1, and cycle 7 day 1. Looked up from germline, CDR1 is SGHAT and CDR2 is FQNNGV. The CDR3 contains 16 residues. Deletions cut 6 bases from V and 0 bases from J, with 16 bases between. General study points: On average, CD8+ T cells had more expanded clones than CD4+.

This sample comprised CD4+ or CD8+ T cells sorted from blood, obtained in a trial of the OX40 agonist ivuxolimab. The sequence was collected from an adult with an advanced solid tumor such as melanoma, head and neck, liver or kidney cancer. V usage is TRBV11-2 and J usage is TRBJ2-3; D perhaps matches TRBD2 (5 bases). The CDR3, as DNA: TGTGCCAGCAGGAAAGTCAGCGGCGCTAGCACAGATACGCAGTATTTT. It encodes CASRKVSGASTDTQYF.